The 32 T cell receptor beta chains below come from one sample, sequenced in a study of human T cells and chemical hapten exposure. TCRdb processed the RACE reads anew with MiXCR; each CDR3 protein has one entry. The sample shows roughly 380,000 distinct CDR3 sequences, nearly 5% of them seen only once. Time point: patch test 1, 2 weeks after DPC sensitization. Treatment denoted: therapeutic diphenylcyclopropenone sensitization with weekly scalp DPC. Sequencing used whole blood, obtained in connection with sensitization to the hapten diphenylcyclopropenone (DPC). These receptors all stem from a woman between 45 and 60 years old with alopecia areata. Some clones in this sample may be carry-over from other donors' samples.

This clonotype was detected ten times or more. The DNA for the CDR3 is TGTGCCAGCAGTTTCTTACAGGAGGGAGGATCACCCCTCCACTTT. It is translated as CASSFLQEGGSPLHF. V gene TRBV27 combines with J gene TRBJ1-6; TRBD1 might be the D (5 bases). This CDR3 is built from 15 residues. CDR1 is MNHEY and CDR2 is SMNVEV in the germline V gene (reference sequence). With 3 bases removed from V and 10 bases from J, the gap between germline ends came to 16 bases.

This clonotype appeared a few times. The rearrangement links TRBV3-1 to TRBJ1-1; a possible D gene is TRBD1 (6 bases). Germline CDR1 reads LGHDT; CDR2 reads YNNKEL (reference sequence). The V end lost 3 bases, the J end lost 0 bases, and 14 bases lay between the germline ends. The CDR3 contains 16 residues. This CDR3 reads CASSHYREGMNTEAFF. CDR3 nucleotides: TGTGCCAGCAGCCATTACAGGGAAGGGATGAACACTGAAGCTTTCTTT.

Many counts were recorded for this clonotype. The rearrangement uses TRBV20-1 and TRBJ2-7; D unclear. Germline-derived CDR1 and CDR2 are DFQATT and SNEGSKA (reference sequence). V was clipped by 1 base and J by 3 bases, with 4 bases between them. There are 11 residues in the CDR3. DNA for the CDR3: TGCAGTGCTAGAGGGGGCTACGAGCAGTACTTC. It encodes CSARGGYEQYF.

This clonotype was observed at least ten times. Here the CDR3 reads CSARDPLLGPDTQYF. The CDR3 DNA follows: TGCAGTGCTAGAGACCCCCTACTAGGCCCAGATACGCAGTATTTT. The chain joins TRBV20-1 to TRBJ2-3, with D perhaps matching TRBD2 (5 bases). V was trimmed by 0 bases and J by 4 bases, leaving 14 bases between them. In germline, CDR1 is DFQATT, CDR2 SNEGSKA (reference sequence). The CDR3 extends over 15 amino acids.

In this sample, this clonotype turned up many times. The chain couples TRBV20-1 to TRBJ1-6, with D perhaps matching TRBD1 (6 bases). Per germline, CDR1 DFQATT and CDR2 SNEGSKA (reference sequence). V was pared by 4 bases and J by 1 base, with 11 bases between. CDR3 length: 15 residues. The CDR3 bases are TGCAGTGCTATGCAGGGGCAGTCCTATAATTCACCCCTCCACTTT. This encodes CSAMQGQSYNSPLHF.

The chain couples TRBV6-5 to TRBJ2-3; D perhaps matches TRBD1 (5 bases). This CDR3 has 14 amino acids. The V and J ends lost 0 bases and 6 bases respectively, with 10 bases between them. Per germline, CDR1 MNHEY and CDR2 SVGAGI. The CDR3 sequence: CASSYSTVVDTQYF. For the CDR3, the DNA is TGTGCCAGCAGTTACTCGACAGTCGTGGATACGCAGTATTTT.

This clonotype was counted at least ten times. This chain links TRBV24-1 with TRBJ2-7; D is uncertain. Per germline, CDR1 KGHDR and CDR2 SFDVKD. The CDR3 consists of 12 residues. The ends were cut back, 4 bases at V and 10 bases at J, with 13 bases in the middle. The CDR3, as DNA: TGTGCCACCAGTGACCCCCTCCGCCGTCAGTACTTC. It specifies CATSDPLRRQYF.

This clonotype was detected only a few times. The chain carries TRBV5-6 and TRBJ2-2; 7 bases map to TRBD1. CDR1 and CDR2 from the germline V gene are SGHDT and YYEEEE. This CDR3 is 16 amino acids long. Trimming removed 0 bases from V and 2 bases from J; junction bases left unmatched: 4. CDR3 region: CASSLVRGPNTGELFF. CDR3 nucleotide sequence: TGTGCCAGCAGCTTGGTAAGGGGGCCCAACACCGGGGAGCTGTTTTTT.

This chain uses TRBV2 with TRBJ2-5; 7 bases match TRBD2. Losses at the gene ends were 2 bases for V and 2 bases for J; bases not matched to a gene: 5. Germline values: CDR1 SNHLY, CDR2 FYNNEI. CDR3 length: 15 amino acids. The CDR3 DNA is TGTGCCAGCAGTGAATCGCCTAGCGGACAAGAGACCCAGTACTTC. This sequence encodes CASSESPSGQETQYF.

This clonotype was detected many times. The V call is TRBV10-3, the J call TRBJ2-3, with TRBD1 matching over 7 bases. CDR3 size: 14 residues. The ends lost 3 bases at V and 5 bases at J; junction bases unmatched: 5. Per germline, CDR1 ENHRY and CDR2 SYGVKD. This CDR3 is CAISEEGAGDTQYF. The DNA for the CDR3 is TGTGCCATCAGTGAAGAGGGGGCTGGAGATACGCAGTATTTT.

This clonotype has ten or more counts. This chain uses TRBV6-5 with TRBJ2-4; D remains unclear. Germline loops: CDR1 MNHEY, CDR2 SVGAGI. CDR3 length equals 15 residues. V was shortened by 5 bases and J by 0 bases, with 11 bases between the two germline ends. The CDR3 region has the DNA TGTGCCAGCAGTCCCTCGAACCTAGCCAAAAACATTCAGTACTTC. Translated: CASSPSNLAKNIQYF.

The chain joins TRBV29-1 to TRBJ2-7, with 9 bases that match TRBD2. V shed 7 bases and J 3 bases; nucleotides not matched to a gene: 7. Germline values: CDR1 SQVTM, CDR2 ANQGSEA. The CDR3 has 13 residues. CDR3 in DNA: TGCAGCGCCCGGACTAGCGACCTCTACGAGCAGTACTTC. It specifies CSARTSDLYEQYF.

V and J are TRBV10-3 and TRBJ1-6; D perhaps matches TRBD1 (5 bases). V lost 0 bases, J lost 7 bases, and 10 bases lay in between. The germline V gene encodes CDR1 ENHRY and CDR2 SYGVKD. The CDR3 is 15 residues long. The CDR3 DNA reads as TGTGCCATCAGTGAGTCGGCAGGGAAGAATTCACCCCTCCACTTT. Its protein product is CAISESAGKNSPLHF.

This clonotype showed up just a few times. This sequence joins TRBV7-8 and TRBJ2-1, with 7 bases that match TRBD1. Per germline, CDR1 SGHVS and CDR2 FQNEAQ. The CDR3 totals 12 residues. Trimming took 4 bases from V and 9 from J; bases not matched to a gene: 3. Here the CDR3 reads CASSSQGVEQFF. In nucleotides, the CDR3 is TGTGCCAGCAGCTCCCAGGGGGTTGAGCAGTTCTTC.

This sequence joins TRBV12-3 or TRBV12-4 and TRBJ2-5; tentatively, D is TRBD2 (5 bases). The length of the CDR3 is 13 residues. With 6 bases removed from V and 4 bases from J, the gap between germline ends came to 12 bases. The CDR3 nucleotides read TGTGCCAGCAGCCCACTAGTATCAGAGACCCAGTACTTC. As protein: CASSPLVSETQYF.

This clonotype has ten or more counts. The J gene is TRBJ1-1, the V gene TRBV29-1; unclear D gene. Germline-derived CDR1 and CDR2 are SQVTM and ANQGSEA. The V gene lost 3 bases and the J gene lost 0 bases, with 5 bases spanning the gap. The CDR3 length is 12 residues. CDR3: CSVETMNTEAFF. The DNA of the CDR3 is TGCAGCGTTGAGACAATGAACACTGAAGCTTTCTTT.

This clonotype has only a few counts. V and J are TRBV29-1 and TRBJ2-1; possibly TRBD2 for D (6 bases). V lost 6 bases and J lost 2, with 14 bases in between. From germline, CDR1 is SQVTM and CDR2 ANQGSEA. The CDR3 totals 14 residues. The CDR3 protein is CSVAGQGPYNEQFF. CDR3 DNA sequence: TGCAGCGTGGCGGGGCAGGGACCCTACAATGAGCAGTTCTTC.

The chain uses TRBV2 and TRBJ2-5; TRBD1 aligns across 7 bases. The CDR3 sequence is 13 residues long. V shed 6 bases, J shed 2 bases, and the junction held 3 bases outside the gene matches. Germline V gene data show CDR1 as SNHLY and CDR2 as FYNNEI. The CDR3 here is CASRGQLQETQYF. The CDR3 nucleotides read TGTGCCAGCAGGGGACAGCTACAAGAGACCCAGTACTTC.

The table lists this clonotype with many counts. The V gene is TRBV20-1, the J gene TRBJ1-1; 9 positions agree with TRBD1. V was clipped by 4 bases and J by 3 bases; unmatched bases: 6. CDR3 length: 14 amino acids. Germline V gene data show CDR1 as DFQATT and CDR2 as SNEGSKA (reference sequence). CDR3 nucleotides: TGCAGTGCTATCTGGGACAGGGAGGACACTGAAGCTTTCTTT. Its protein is CSAIWDREDTEAFF.

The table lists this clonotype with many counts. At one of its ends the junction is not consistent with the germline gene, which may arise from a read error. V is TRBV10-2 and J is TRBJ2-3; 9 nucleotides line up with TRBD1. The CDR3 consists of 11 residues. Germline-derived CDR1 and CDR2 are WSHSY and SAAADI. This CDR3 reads CATLGGTGKSF. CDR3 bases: TGCGCCACCTTGGGGGGGACAGGGAAGTCTTTT.

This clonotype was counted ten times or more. The CDR3 is CASSIGQGAQETQYF. CDR3 bases: TGTGCCAGTAGTATCGGACAGGGGGCACAGGAGACCCAGTACTTC. The chain combines TRBV19 with TRBJ2-5, with TRBD1 matching over 11 bases. The length of the CDR3 is 15 residues. V lost 3 bases and J lost 5; bases outside the gene matches: 5. Per germline, CDR1 LNHDA and CDR2 SQIVND (reference sequence). The full variable domain, rest sourced from reference TRBV19 and TRBJ2-5, is DGGITQSPKYLFRKEGQNVTLSCEQNLNHDAMYWYRQDPGQGLRLIYYSQIVNDFQKGDIAEGYSVSREKKESFPLTVTSAQKNPTAFYLCASSIGQGAQETQYFGPGTRLLVL.

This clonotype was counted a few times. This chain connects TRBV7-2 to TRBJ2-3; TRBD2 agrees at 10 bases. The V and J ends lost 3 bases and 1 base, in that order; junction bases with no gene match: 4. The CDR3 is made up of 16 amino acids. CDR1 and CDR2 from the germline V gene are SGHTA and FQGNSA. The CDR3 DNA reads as TGTGCCAGCAGCTTTACCGGGACTAGCGGCACAGATACGCAGTATTTT. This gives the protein CASSFTGTSGTDTQYF.

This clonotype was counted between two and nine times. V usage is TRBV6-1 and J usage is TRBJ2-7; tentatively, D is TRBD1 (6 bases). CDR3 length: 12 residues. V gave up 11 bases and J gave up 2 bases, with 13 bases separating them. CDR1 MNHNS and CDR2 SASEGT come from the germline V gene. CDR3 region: CAVTGGPYEQYF. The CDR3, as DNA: TGTGCCGTAACTGGGGGCCCCTACGAGCAGTACTTC.

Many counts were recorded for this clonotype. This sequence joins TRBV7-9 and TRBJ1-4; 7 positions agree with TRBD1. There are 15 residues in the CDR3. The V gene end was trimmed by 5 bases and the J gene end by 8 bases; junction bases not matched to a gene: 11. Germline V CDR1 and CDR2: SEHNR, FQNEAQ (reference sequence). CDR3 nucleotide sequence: TGTGCCAGCAGCCCCCCAACAGGGGTTGGGGAAAAACTGTTTTTT. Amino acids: CASSPPTGVGEKLFF.

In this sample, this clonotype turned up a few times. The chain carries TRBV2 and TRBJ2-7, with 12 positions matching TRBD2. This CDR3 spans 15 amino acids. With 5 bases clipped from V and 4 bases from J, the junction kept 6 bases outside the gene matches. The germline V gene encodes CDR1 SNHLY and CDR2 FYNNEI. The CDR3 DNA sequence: TGTGCCAGCAGTTTAGGGACTAGCGGGTGGTACGAGCAGTACTTC. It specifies CASSLGTSGWYEQYF.

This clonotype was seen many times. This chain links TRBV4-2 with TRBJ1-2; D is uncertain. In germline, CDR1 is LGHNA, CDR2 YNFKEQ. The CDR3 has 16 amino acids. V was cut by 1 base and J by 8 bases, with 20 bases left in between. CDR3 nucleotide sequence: TGTGCCAGCAGCCAAGTCGATCAGTTAGTCTTATGGGGCTACACCTTC. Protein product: CASSQVDQLVLWGYTF.

The DNA for the CDR3 is TGTGCCAGCAGTCCGGAGACAGGGGGCAATCAGCCCCAGCATTTT. Translation gives CASSPETGGNQPQHF. The V call is TRBV6-2 or TRBV6-3, the J call TRBJ1-5, with 8 bases lining up with TRBD1. Losses at the gene ends were 5 bases for V and 2 bases for J; bases not matched to a gene: 5. This CDR3 has 15 residues. Germline-derived CDR1 and CDR2 are MNHEY and SVGEGT.

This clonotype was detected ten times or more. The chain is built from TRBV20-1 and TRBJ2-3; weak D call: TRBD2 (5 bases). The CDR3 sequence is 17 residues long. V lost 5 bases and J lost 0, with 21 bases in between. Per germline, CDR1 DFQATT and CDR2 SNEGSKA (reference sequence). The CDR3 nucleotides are TGCAGTGCTTTTCCCCACGGACTGGAGATTAGCACAGATACGCAGTATTTT. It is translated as CSAFPHGLEISTDTQYF.

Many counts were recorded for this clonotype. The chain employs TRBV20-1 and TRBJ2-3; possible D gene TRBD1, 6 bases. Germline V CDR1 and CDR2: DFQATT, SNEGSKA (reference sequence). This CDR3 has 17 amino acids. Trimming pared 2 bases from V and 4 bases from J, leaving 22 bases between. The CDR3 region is CSARTLQGWLAADTQYF. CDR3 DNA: TGCAGTGCTAGAACCCTACAGGGATGGCTGGCCGCAGATACGCAGTATTTT.

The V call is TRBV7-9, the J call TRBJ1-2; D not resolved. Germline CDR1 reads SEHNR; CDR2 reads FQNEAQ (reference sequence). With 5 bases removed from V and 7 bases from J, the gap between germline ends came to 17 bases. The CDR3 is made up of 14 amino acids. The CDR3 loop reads CASSLSSVFSGYTF. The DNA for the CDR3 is TGTGCCAGCAGCCTGTCTTCGGTGTTTAGTGGCTACACCTTC.

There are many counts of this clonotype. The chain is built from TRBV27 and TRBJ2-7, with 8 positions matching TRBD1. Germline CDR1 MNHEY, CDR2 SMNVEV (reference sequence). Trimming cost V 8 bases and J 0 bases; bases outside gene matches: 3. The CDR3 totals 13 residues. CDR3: CASGGQASYEQYF. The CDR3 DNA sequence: TGTGCCAGCGGGGGACAGGCCTCCTACGAGCAGTACTTC.

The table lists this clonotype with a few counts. The CDR3 nucleotides are TGCAGCGTTGAAAGGGTAGCGGGGTTACTCAGCTCCTACAATGAGCAGTTCTTC. Translated, it gives CSVERVAGLLSSYNEQFF. V usage is TRBV29-1 and J usage is TRBJ2-1, with 8 bases that match TRBD2. The length of the CDR3 is 18 residues. J was trimmed by 0 bases and V by 2 bases; bases with no gene match: 12. From germline, CDR1 is SQVTM and CDR2 ANQGSEA.